This TCR beta chain was sequenced for a study of shared clonotypes between healthy human individuals. This clone appeared once. Its antigen remains unknown. At deep level, the assay was performed. Assay: immunoSEQ multiplex PCR; the TCRdb copy retains only in-frame clones and omits some. The sample records 2.3 million or so clones, approximately 93% being singletons. The CDR3 extends over 13 amino acids. The germline V gene encodes CDR1 SGHTA and CDR2 FQGNSA. V was cut by 5 bases and J by 11 bases, with 16 bases left in between. General study points: For sorted subsets, rarefaction showed incomplete sequencing despite large depth.

Healthy and HIV-negative, the adult donors had no recent acute infections or vaccinations. The sequenced material came from naive CD4+ T cells from PBMCs. The sample's subset: CD45RA+ positively selected. The clonotype originates from a man younger than 35 in good health. Some clones in this sample may be carry-over from other donors' samples. The chain couples TRBV7-2 to TRBJ2-1; D is ambiguous. CDR3: CASSQYRSVKQFF. CDR3 bases: TGTGCCAGCAGCCAGTATAGGTCCGTAAAGCAGTTCTTC. Full variable domain (remainder filled in from reference TRBV7-2 and TRBJ2-1): GAGVSQSPSNKVTEKGKDVELRCDPISGHTALYWYRQSLGQGLEFLIYFQGNSAPDKSGLPSDRFSAERTGGSVSTLTIQRTQQEDSAVYLCASSQYRSVKQFFGPGTRLTVL.